These 4 T cell receptor beta chains were sequenced from one sample in a study of identifying expanded T cells in peripheral blood. Libraries were prepared by immunoSEQ multiplex PCR; TCRdb keeps only in-frame clonotypes and omits some of them. There are about 120,000 clones in the sample; around four fifths occur only once, and roughly 3.3% lies in the top ten. Sequencing was carried out using blood. These receptor sequences come from a person aged 18-69 years in good health.

The chain has TRBV2 and TRBJ1-4; D not resolved. Per the germline V gene, CDR1 is SNHLY and CDR2 is FYNNEI. CDR3 length equals 15 residues. Trimming removed 6 bases from V and 0 bases from J, with 11 bases in between. In nucleotides, the CDR3 is TGTGCCAGCAGCCCCCAGCTTGCAACTAATGAAAAACTGTTTTTT. Residues: CASSPQLATNEKLFF. The full variable domain, its missing parts supplied by reference TRBV2 and TRBJ1-4, is EPEVTQTPSHQVTQMGQEVILRCVPISNHLYFYWYRQILGQKVEFLVSFYNNEISEKSEIFDDQFSVERPDGSNFTLKIRSTKLEDSAMYFCASSPQLATNEKLFFGSGTQLSVL.

The sample holds one count of this clone. The CDR3 coding sequence is TGCGCCAGCAGTGAGGCAGTGACCCCAGGGCAGTATTTT. Its translation: CASSEAVTPGQYF. V gene TRBV10-1 combines with J gene TRBJ2-3; D is uncertain. This CDR3 has 13 residues. Germline values: CDR1 WNHNN, CDR2 SYGVQD (reference sequence). Trimming stripped 2 bases from V and 11 bases from J, with 14 bases between.

This clone was seen once. The gene calls are TRBV18 and TRBJ2-3; 14 nucleotides agree with TRBD2. Germline CDR1 KGHSH, CDR2 LQKENI. V lost 0 bases and J lost 4; bases outside the gene matches: 0. The CDR3 is 16 residues long. This chain's CDR3 is CASSPPGLAGADTQYF. CDR3 nucleotide sequence: TGTGCCAGCTCACCACCGGGACTAGCGGGGGCAGATACGCAGTATTTT.

V is TRBV6-5 and J is TRBJ2-7; D is uncertain. The CDR3 extends over 14 amino acids. V was shortened by 6 bases and J by 2 bases, with 14 bases between the two germline ends. CDR1 MNHEY and CDR2 SVGAGI come from the germline V gene. CDR3 protein: CASRAPLNTYEQYF. In DNA form, the CDR3 reads TGTGCCAGCAGGGCCCCACTTAATACCTACGAGCAGTACTTC.